One sample yielded the 3 T cell receptor beta chains listed below, sequenced in a study of T cells in Graves' hyperthyroidism and ophthalmopathy. Amplification of TCR beta CDR3 regions used RNA as the template. The primer set for the first-round RT-PCR of the TCR CDR3 was HTBI. TCRdb passed the multiplex PCR reads through MiXCR, listing each CDR3 protein once. Of about 530,000 distinct CDR3 sequences listed, approximately 17% were seen once; the top ten hold around 17%. Specimen: blood. These receptors were collected from a woman aged 18-29 years with Graves' ophthalmopathy.

Points on this clonotype: A single base separates this from a much larger clone, so it may be a read error. The chain is built from TRBV20-1 and TRBJ1-2, with 8 bases lining up with TRBD1. Losses at the gene ends were 6 bases for V and 4 bases for J; bases not matched to a gene: 10. The CDR3 sequence is 14 residues long. From germline, CDR1 is DFQATT and CDR2 SNEGSKA (reference sequence). The CDR3, as DNA: TGCAGTGCCGCGGACAGGGAGACGTGCTATGGCTACACCTTC. Translation gives CSAADRETCYGYTF.

This clonotype has ten or more counts. The CDR3 here is CASSYSRGIYGYTF. The CDR3, as DNA: TGTGCCAGCAGCTATAGCAGGGGGATCTATGGCTACACCTTC. The V call is TRBV12-3 or TRBV12-4, the J call TRBJ1-2; 7 nucleotides agree with TRBD1. J was trimmed by 4 bases and V by 6 bases; bases with no gene match: 8. This CDR3 has 14 amino acids.

In this sample, this clonotype turned up many times. This chain uses TRBV2 with TRBJ1-5; D is undetermined. V was pared by 7 bases and J by 4 bases, with 11 bases between. Germline CDR1 and CDR2: SNHLY and FYNNEI. The CDR3 has 13 amino acids. CDR3 DNA sequence: TGTGCCAGCATTCTGGATCCAAATCAGCCCCAGCATTTT. Translated: CASILDPNQPQHF. The variable domain in full, with the rest retrieved from reference TRBV2 and TRBJ1-5, is EPEVTQTPSHQVTQMGQEVILRCVPISNHLYFYWYRQILGQKVEFLVSFYNNEISEKSEIFDDQFSVERPDGSNFTLKIRSTKLEDSAMYFCASILDPNQPQHFGDGTRLSIL.